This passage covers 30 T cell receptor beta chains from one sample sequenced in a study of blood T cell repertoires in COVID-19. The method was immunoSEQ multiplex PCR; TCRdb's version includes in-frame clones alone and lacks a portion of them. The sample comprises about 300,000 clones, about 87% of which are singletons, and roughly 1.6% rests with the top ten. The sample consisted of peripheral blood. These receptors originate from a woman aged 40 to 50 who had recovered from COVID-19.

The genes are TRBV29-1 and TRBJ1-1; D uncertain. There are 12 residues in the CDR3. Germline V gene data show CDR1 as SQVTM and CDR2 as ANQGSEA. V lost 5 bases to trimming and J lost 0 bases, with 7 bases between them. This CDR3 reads CSVSPMNTEAFF. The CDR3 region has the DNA TGCAGCGTTTCCCCCATGAACACTGAAGCTTTCTTT. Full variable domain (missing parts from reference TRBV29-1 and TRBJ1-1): SAVISQKPSRDICQRGTSLTIQCQVDSQVTMMFWYRQQPGQSLTLIATANQGSEATYESGFVIDKFPISRPNLTFSTLTVSNMSPEDSSIYLCSVSPMNTEAFFGQGTRLTVV.

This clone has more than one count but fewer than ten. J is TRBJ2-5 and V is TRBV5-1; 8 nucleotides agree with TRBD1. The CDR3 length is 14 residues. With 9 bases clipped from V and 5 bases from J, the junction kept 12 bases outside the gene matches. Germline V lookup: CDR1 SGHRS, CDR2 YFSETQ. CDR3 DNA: TGCGCCACCCAAGGGCAGGGGGCCTCGGAGACCCAGTACTTC. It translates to CATQGQGASETQYF.

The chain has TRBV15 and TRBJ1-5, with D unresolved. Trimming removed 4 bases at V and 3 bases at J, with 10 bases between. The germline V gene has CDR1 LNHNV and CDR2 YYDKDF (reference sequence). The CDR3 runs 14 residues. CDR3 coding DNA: TGTGCCACCAGCAATCCAACAGTCAATCAGCCCCAGCATTTT. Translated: CATSNPTVNQPQHF. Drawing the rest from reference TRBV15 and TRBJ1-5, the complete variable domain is DAMVIQNPRYQVTQFGKPVTLSCSQTLNHNVMYWYQQKSSQAPKLLFHYYDKDFNNEADTPDNFQSRRPNTSFCFLDIRSPGLGDTAMYLCATSNPTVNQPQHFGDGTRLSIL.

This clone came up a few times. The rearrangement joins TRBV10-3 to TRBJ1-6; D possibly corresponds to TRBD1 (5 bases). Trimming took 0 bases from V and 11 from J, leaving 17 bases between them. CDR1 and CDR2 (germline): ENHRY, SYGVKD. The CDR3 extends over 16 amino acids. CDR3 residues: CAISESPPSKGTPLHF. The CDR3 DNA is TGTGCCATCAGTGAGTCGCCACCGTCTAAGGGGACACCCCTCCACTTT.

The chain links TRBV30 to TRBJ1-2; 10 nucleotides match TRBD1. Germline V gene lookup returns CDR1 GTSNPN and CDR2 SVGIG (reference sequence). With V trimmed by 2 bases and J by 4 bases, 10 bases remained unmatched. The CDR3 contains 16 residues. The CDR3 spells CAWSLTGTGEPYGYTF. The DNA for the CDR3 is TGTGCCTGGAGTTTAACCGGGACAGGGGAACCCTATGGCTACACCTTC. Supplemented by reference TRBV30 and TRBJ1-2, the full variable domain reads SQTIHQWPATLVQPVGSPLSLECTVEGTSNPNLYWYRQAAGRGLQLLFYSVGIGQISSEVPQNLSASRPQDRQFILSSKKLLLSDSGFYLCAWSLTGTGEPYGYTFGSGTRLTVV.

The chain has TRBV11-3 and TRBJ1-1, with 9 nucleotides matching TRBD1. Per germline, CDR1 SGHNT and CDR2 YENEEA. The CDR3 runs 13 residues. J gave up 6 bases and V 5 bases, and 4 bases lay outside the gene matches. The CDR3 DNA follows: TGTGCCAGCAGCCCCCGACAGGGGGCTGAAGCTTTCTTT. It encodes CASSPRQGAEAFF.

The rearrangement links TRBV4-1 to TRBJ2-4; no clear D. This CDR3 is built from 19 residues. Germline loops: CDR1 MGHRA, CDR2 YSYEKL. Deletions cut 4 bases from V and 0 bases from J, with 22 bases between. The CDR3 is CASSRVSPQPLIAKNIQYF. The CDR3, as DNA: TGCGCCAGCAGCCGTGTTTCCCCACAGCCTTTGATAGCCAAAAACATTCAGTACTTC.

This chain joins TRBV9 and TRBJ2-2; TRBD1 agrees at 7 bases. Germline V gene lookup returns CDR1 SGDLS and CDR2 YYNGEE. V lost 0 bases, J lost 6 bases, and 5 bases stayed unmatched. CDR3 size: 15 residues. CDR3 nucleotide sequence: TGTGCCAGCAGCGTAGCTAGGCAGGGGGCCGGGGAGCTGTTTTTT. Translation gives CASSVARQGAGELFF.

The CDR3 nucleotides are TGTGCCAGCAGCGCCAGGACAACTATTAACTATGGCTACACCTTC. It translates to CASSARTTINYGYTF. This chain uses TRBV9 with TRBJ1-2; possibly TRBD1 for D (5 bases). V dropped 3 bases and J dropped 1 base, with 13 bases sitting between them. CDR1 is SGDLS, CDR2 YYNGEE, per germline. This CDR3 has 15 amino acids.

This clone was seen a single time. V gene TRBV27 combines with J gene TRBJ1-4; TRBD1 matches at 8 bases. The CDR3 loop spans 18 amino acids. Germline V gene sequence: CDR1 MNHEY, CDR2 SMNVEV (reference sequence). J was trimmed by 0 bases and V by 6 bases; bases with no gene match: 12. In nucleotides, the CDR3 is TGTGCCAGCAGCGCGACCGGGACAGGCCTCACAACTAATGAAAAACTGTTTTTT. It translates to CASSATGTGLTTNEKLFF.

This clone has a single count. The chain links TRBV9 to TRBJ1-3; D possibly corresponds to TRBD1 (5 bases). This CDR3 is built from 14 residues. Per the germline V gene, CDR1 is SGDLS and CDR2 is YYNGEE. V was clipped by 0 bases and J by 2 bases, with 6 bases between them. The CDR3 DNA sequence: TGTGCCAGCAGCGTAGGCAGGGCTGGAAACACCATATATTTT. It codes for CASSVGRAGNTIYF. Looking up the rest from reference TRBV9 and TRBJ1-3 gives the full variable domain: DSGVTQTPKHLITATGQRVTLRCSPRSGDLSVYWYQQSLDQGLQFLIQYYNGEERAKGNILERFSAQQFPDLHSELNLSSLELGDSALYFCASSVGRAGNTIYFGEGSWLTVV.

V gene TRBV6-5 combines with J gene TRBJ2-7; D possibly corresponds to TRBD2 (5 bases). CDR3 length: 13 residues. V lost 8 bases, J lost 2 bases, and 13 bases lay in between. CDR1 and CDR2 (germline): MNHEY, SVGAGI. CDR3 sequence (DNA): TGTGCCAGCTCGCCGGGAAACGCCTACGAGCAGTACTTC. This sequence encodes CASSPGNAYEQYF.

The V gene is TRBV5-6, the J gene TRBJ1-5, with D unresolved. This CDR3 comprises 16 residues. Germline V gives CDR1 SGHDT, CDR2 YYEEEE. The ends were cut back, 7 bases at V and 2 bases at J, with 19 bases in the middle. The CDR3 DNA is TGTGCCAGCGGCCTGGGAGTCCTTACCTGCAATCAGCCCCAGCATTTT. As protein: CASGLGVLTCNQPQHF.

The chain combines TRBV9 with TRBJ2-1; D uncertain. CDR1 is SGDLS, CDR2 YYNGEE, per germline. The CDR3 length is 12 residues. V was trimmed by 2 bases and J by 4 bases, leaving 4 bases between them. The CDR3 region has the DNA TGTGCCAGCAGCGTCCTATACAATGAGCAGTTCTTC. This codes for CASSVLYNEQFF.

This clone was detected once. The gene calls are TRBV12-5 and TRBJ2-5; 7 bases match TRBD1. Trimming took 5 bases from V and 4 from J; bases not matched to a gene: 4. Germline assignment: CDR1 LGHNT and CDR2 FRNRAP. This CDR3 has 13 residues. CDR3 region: CASGPGQIETQYF. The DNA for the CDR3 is TGTGCTAGTGGTCCGGGACAGATAGAGACCCAGTACTTC.

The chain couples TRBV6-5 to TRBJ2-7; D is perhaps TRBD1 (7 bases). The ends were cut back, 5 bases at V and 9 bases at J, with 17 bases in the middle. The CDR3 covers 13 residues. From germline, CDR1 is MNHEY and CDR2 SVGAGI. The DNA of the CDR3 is TGTGCCAGCAGTAGACTAGGGGGCTCGGGGCAGTACTTC. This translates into CASSRLGGSGQYF.

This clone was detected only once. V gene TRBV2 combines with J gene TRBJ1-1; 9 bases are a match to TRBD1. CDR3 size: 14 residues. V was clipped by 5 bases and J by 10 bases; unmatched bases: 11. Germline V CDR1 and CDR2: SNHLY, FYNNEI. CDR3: CASSTSGTGPGAFF. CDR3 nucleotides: TGTGCCAGCAGTACTTCTGGGACAGGGCCTGGAGCTTTCTTT.

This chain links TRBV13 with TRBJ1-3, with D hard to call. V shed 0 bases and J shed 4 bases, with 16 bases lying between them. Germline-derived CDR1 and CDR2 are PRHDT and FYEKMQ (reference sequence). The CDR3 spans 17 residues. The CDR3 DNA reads TGTGCCAGCAGCTTAGGCCTGGGCCCCGTGGGCGGAAACACCATATATTTT. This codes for CASSLGLGPVGGNTIYF. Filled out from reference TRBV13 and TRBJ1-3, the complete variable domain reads AAGVIQSPRHLIKEKRETATLKCYPIPRHDTVYWYQQGPGQDPQFLISFYEKMQSDKGSIPDRFSAQQFSDYHSELNMSSLELGDSALYFCASSLGLGPVGGNTIYFGEGSWLTVV.

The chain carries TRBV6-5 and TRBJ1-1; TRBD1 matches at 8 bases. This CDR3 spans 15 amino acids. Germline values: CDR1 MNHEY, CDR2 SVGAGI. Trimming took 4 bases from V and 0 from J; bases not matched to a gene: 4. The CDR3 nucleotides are TGTGCCAGCAGTTCTCGGACAGGGTTGAACACTGAAGCTTTCTTT. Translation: CASSSRTGLNTEAFF.

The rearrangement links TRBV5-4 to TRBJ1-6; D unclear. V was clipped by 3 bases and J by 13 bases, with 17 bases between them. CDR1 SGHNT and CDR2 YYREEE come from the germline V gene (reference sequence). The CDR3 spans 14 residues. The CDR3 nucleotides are TGTGCCAGCAGCTCTAACAGCTATTCTGGGCCCCTCCACTTT. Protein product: CASSSNSYSGPLHF. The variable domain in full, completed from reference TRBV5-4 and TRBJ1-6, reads ETGVTQSPTHLIKTRGQQVTLRCSSQSGHNTVSWYQQALGQGPQFIFQYYREEENGRGNFPPRFSGLQFPNYSSELNVNALELDDSALYLCASSSNSYSGPLHFGNGTRLTVT.

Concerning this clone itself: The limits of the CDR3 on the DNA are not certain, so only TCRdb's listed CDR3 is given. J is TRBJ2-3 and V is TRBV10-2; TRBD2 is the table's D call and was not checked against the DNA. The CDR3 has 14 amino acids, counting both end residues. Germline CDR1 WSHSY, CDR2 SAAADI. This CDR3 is CASILGGAPDTQYF.

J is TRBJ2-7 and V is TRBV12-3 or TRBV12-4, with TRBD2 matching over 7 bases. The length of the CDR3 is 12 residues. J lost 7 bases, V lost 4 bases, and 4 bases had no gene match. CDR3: CASSWGGREQYF. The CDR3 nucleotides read TGTGCCAGCAGTTGGGGGGGAAGGGAGCAGTACTTC.

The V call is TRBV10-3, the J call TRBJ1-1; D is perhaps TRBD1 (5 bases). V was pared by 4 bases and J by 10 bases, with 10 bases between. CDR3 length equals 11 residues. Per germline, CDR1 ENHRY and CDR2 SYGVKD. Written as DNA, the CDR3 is TGTGCCATCAGTGGCGGCGGGGGAGCTTTCTTT. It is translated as CAISGGGGAFF.

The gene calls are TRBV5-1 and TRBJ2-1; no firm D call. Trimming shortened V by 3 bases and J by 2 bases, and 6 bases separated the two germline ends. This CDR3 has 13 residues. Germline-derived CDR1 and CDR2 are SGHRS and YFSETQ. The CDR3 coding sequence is TGCGCCAGCAGCTCCACTCCCTACAATGAGCAGTTCTTC. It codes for CASSSTPYNEQFF.

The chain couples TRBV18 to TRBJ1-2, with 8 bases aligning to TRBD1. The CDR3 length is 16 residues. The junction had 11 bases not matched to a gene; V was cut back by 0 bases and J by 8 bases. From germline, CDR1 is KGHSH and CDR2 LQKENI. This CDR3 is CASSPPKGNRGTGYTF. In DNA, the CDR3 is TGTGCCAGCTCACCACCGAAAGGGAACAGGGGGACAGGCTACACCTTC. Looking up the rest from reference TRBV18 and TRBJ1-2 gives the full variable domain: NAGVMQNPRHLVRRRGQEARLRCSPMKGHSHVYWYRQLPEEGLKFMVYLQKENIIDESGMPKERFSAEFPKEGPSILRIQQVVRGDSAAYFCASSPPKGNRGTGYTFGSGTRLTVV.

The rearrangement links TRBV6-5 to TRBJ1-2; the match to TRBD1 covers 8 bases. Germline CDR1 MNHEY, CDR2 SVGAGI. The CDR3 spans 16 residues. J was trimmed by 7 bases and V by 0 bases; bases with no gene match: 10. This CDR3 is CASSYSIRQGHGGYTF. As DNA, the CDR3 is TGTGCCAGCAGTTACTCGATTCGACAGGGGCATGGTGGCTACACCTTC.

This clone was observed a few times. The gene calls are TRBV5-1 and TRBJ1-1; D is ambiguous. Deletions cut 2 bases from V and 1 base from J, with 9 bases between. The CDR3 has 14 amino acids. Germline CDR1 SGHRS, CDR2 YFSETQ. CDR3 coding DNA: TGCGCCAGCAGCTTCCAGAAAGAGAACACTGAAGCTTTCTTT. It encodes CASSFQKENTEAFF. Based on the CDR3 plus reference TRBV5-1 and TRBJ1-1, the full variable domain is KAGVTQTPRYLIKTRGQQVTLSCSPISGHRSVSWYQQTPGQGLQFLFEYFSETQRNKGNFPGRFSGRQFSNSRSEMNVSTLELGDSALYLCASSFQKENTEAFFGQGTRLTVV.

The chain's CDR3 is CASRPGGAQGQPQHF. CDR3 nucleotide sequence: TGTGCCAGCAGACCCGGGGGGGCGCAGGGTCAGCCCCAGCATTTT. The chain links TRBV6-5 to TRBJ1-5, with D possibly TRBD1 on 6 matching bases. The V and J ends lost 6 bases and 6 bases respectively, with 18 bases between them. The CDR3 sequence is 15 residues long. Germline V gene lookup returns CDR1 MNHEY and CDR2 SVGAGI.

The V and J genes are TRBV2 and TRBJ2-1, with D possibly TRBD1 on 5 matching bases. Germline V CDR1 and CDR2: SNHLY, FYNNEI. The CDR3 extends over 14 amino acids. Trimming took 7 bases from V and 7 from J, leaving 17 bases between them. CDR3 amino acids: CASKDVSKGNEQFF. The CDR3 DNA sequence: TGTGCCAGCAAGGATGTGAGCAAGGGGAATGAGCAGTTCTTC.

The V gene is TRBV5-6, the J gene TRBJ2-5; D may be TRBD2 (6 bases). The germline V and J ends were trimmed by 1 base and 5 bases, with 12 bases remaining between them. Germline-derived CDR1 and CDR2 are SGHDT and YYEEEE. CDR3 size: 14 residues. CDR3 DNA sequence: TGTGCCAGCAGCTTGTTAGGCGCGGGGGAGACCCAGTACTTC. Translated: CASSLLGAGETQYF.